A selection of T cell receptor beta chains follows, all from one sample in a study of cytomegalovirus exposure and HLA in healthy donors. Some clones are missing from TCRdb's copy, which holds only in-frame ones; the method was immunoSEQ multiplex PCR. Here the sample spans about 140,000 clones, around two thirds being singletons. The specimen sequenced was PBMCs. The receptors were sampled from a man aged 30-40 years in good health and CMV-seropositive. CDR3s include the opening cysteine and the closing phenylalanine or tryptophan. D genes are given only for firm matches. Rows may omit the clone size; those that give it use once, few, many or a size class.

CASSYSHRDYGYTF	TGTGCCAGCAGTTACTCGCACAGGGACTATGGCTACACCTTC	TRBJ1-2	-	TRBV6-5	-
CASSIGGLPRAVNHF	TGTGCCAGTAGTATAGGAGGATTGCCGAGGGCAGTAAATCATTTT	TRBJ1-5	-	TRBV19	-
CASSPPSGIQETQYF	TGTGCCAGCAGTCCCCCCTCGGGTATACAAGAGACCCAGTACTTC	TRBJ2-5	-	TRBV6-5	-
CASSLPNVFASGNTDTQYF	TGTGCCAGCAGTTTACCCAACGTCTTTGCTAGCGGGAACACAGATACGCAGTATTTT	TRBJ2-3	TRBD2	TRBV28	once
CASGFPQREVEKLFF	TGTGCTAGTGGTTTCCCGCAGCGAGAGGTGGAAAAACTGTTTTTT	TRBJ1-4	-	TRBV12-5	-
CASSLIGSGELGTEAFF	TGTGCCAGCAGCTTAATTGGCTCAGGGGAGTTGGGGACTGAAGCTTTCTTT	TRBJ1-1	-	TRBV7-3	-
CASSRGQGGEQYF	TGTGCCAGTAGTAGAGGACAGGGCGGCGAGCAGTACTTC	TRBJ2-7	TRBD1	TRBV19	once
CASQPGQYTGELFF	TGTGCCAGCCAACCGGGACAGTACACCGGGGAGCTGTTTTTT	TRBJ2-2	TRBD1	TRBV19	once
CASSTDRGGTNEKLFF	TGTGCCAGCAGCACCGACAGGGGGGGAACTAATGAAAAACTGTTTTTT	TRBJ1-4	TRBD1	TRBV5-6	-
CASSPREGRQGLNEQFF	TGTGCCAGTAGCCCGAGAGAGGGTCGGCAGGGGTTAAATGAGCAGTTCTTC	TRBJ2-1	-	TRBV19	-
CSASLGDGYTF	TGCAGTGCTAGTCTCGGGGATGGCTACACCTTC	TRBJ1-2	-	TRBV20-1	-
CASRGQGPEAFF	TGCGCCAGCAGGGGACAGGGACCTGAAGCTTTCTTT	TRBJ1-1	TRBD1	TRBV10-1	-
CATSRAHRGPDTEAFF	TGTGCCACCAGCAGAGCTCACAGGGGGCCAGACACTGAAGCTTTCTTT	TRBJ1-1	TRBD1	TRBV15	-
CASSFISTRSINTYNEQFF	TGTGCCAGCAGCTTTATCTCTACCCGTTCCATAAATACCTACAATGAGCAGTTCTTC	TRBJ2-1	-	TRBV7-9	few
CASNPSGRANTGELFF	TGTGCCAGTAACCCTAGCGGGAGAGCGAACACCGGGGAGCTGTTTTTT	TRBJ2-2	TRBD2	TRBV19	-
CAWRTITSGQETQYF	TGTGCCTGGAGGACTATTACTAGCGGACAAGAGACCCAGTACTTC	TRBJ2-5	TRBD2	TRBV30	-
CASSQRLAGTFAQETQYF	TGCGCCAGCAGCCAAAGGCTAGCGGGGACATTCGCGCAAGAGACCCAGTACTTC	TRBJ2-5	TRBD2	TRBV4-1	-
CASRGQGISPLHF	TGTGCCAGCCGGGGACAGGGTATTTCACCCCTCCACTTT	TRBJ1-6	TRBD1	TRBV19	-
CASSPWTANTEAFF	TGTGCCAGCAGCCCCTGGACAGCGAACACTGAAGCTTTCTTT	TRBJ1-1	-	TRBV7-9	-
CASSPGRTPNTEAFF	TGTGCCAGCAGCCCAGGACGGACTCCGAACACTGAAGCTTTCTTT	TRBJ1-1	-	TRBV6-5	-
CASSLDSSYEQYF	TGTGCCAGCAGCTTGGACAGTTCCTACGAGCAGTACTTC	TRBJ2-7	-	TRBV7-8	-
CARSLSGGREYNEQFF	TGTGCCAGAAGCTTGAGTGGAGGGAGAGAGTACAATGAGCAGTTCTTC	TRBJ2-1	-	TRBV5-3	-
CASSVTGGSTEAFF	TGTGCCAGCAGCGTAACCGGGGGAAGCACTGAAGCTTTCTTT	TRBJ1-1	-	TRBV9	few
CASSPTGNTEAFF	TGTGCCAGTAGTCCCACAGGGAACACTGAAGCTTTCTTT	TRBJ1-1	-	TRBV19	-
CSAGWGTGYMNTEAFF	TGCAGCGCCGGCTGGGGGACAGGATACATGAACACTGAAGCTTTCTTT	TRBJ1-1	TRBD1	TRBV29-1	few
CASYGGQDYGYTF	TGTGCCTCGTATGGCGGGCAGGACTATGGCTACACCTTC	TRBJ1-2	-	TRBV27	-
CASSAGLTTEAFF	TGTGCCAGCAGTGCCGGACTCACCACTGAAGCTTTCTTT	TRBJ1-1	-	TRBV2	-
CASSPTGPQGETQYF	TGTGCCAGCTCACCGACGGGCCCTCAGGGGGAGACCCAGTACTTC	TRBJ2-5	-	TRBV18	-
CASGLLDRRSPDTQYF	TGCGCCAGCGGGTTACTGGACAGGCGATCCCCAGATACGCAGTATTTT	TRBJ2-3	TRBD1	TRBV5-1	-
CASTSGQGLWTGELFF	TGTGCCAGTACCTCTGGACAGGGTTTATGGACCGGGGAGCTGTTTTTT	TRBJ2-2	TRBD1	TRBV19	-
CASSRGITNTGELFF	TGTGCCAGCTCACGGGGCATCACGAACACCGGGGAGCTGTTTTTT	TRBJ2-2	-	TRBV18	-
CASSTDTNNEQFF	TGTGCCAGTAGTACAGACACAAACAATGAGCAGTTCTTC	TRBJ2-1	-	TRBV19	-
CASSEDSSGANVLTF	TGTGCCAGCAGTGAGGACAGCTCTGGGGCCAACGTCCTGACTTTC	TRBJ2-6	-	TRBV6-4	-
CGAGEELFF	TGCGGTGCGGGAGAGGAGCTGTTTTTT	TRBJ2-2	TRBD2	TRBV19	-
CASSSLDTSYEQYF	TGTGCCAGCAGCTCCCTGGACACATCCTACGAGCAGTACTTC	TRBJ2-7	-	TRBV7-2	few
CASSFTRTGVGETQYF	TGTGCCAGCAGCTTCACAAGGACAGGGGTTGGGGAGACCCAGTACTTC	TRBJ2-5	TRBD1	TRBV7-3	-
CASSLETSGIPDTQYF	TGCGCCAGCAGCTTGGAGACTAGCGGGATTCCAGATACGCAGTATTTT	TRBJ2-3	TRBD2	TRBV5-1	-
CAISESGGDNSPLHF	TGTGCCATCAGTGAGTCCGGGGGGGATAATTCACCCCTCCACTTT	TRBJ1-6	-	TRBV10-3	-
CASQDRVRSGELFF	TGTGCCAGCCAAGACAGGGTACGGTCCGGGGAGCTGTTTTTT	TRBJ2-2	TRBD1	TRBV19	-
CASSQAFSLNEQFF	TGTGCCAGCAGCCAAGCGTTCAGTTTGAATGAGCAGTTCTTC	TRBJ2-1	-	TRBV14	-
CACRTGGIEAFF	TGTGCCTGTAGGACAGGAGGCATTGAAGCTTTCTTT	TRBJ1-1	TRBD1	TRBV30	-
CASSLTGRGQETQYF	TGCGCCAGCAGCTTGACTGGCAGGGGACAAGAGACCCAGTACTTC	TRBJ2-5	-	TRBV5-1	-
CASSLYRLNLDREFYEQYF	TGTGCCAGCAGCTTGTACCGGTTGAATCTTGACAGGGAATTCTACGAGCAGTACTTC	TRBJ2-7	TRBD1	TRBV5-8	-
CASSLRRDVGYEQYF	TGCGCCAGCAGCTTAAGGCGGGACGTTGGGTACGAGCAGTACTTC	TRBJ2-7	-	TRBV5-1	-
CASSPQSGLSNEKLFF	TGTGCCAGCTCACCACAGTCAGGGCTATCTAATGAAAAACTGTTTTTT	TRBJ1-4	-	TRBV18	-
CAALLEWYQETQYF	TGTGCCGCCCTACTGGAGTGGTACCAAGAGACCCAGTACTTC	TRBJ2-5	-	TRBV11-1	few
CASSLGLGETFYGYTF	TGCGCCAGCAGCTTAGGTTTGGGCGAAACTTTCTATGGCTACACCTTC	TRBJ1-2	-	TRBV5-1	once
CASSIDRRGQGTGELFF	TGTGCCAGTAGTATAGATCGACGGGGACAGGGAACCGGGGAGCTGTTTTTT	TRBJ2-2	TRBD1	TRBV19	-
CASSQDLRNYEQYF	TGTGCCAGCAGCCAAGATTTGCGCAACTACGAGCAGTACTTC	TRBJ2-7	-	TRBV4-2	-
CASSILNGENQPQHF	TGTGCCAGTAGTATCTTGAACGGAGAAAATCAGCCCCAGCATTTT	TRBJ1-5	-	TRBV19	-
CASSLWEGNTGELFF	TGTGCCAGCAGCTTATGGGAGGGGAACACCGGGGAGCTGTTTTTT	TRBJ2-2	TRBD2	TRBV7-6	-
CASRILATHEQFF	TGTGCCAGCAGAATACTAGCGACCCATGAGCAGTTCTTC	TRBJ2-1	TRBD2	TRBV6-5	-
CASAPITGLYPNEQFF	TGTGCTAGTGCCCCCATAACAGGGTTGTACCCTAATGAGCAGTTCTTC	TRBJ2-1	-	TRBV12-5	-
CASSSIRDRGRGDYGYTF	TGTGCCAGCAGCTCAATCAGGGACAGGGGGCGCGGGGACTATGGCTACACCTTC	TRBJ1-2	TRBD1	TRBV11-2	-
CASSERRQAKGELFF	TGTGCCAGCAGTGAACGTCGACAGGCGAAGGGGGAGCTGTTTTTT	TRBJ2-2	-	TRBV6-1	-
CASSFAAGTEAFF	TGTGCCAGCAGCTTTGCGGCGGGGACTGAAGCTTTCTTT	TRBJ1-1	-	TRBV7-3	-
CAINPGQGNYEQYF	TGTGCCATCAACCCGGGACAGGGGAACTACGAGCAGTACTTC	TRBJ2-7	TRBD1	TRBV10-3	-
CASSQGVSGRGDTQYF	TGTGCCAGCAGCCAAGGGGTTAGCGGGAGAGGTGATACGCAGTATTTT	TRBJ2-3	TRBD2	TRBV4-2	few
CATSRAQGATGELFF	TGTGCCACCAGCAGGGCACAGGGGGCGACCGGGGAGCTGTTTTTT	TRBJ2-2	TRBD1	TRBV15	few
CASSPGQGLQETQYF	TGCGCCAGCAGCCCAGGACAGGGCCTCCAAGAGACCCAGTACTTC	TRBJ2-5	TRBD1	TRBV4-1	-